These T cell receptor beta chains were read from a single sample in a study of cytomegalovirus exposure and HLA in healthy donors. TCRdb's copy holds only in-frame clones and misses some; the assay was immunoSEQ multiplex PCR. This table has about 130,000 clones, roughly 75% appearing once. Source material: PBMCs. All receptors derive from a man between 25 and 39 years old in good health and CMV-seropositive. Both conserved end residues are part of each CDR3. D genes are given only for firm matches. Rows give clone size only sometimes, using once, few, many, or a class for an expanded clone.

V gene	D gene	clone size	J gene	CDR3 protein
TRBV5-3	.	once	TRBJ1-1	CARSCRGRGCTEAFF
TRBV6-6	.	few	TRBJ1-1	CASSYPTAEAFF
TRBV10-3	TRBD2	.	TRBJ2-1	CAITSGRKYNEQFF
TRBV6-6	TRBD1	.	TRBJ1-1	CASSYPPAVLGTAAFF
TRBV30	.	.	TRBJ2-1	CAGNRRVDNEQFF
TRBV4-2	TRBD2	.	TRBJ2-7	CASSQELAGIHEQYF
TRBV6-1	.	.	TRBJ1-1	CASCPGREAAFF
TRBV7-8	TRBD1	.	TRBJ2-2	CASTLTSGTGYTGELFF
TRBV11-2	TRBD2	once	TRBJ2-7	CASINSGLAGLSYEQYF
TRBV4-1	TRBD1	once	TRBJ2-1	CASSYRDRGNEQFF
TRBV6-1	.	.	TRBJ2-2	CASSEQEGGTGELFF
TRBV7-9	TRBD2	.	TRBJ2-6	CATTGFKAGGPSGANVLTF
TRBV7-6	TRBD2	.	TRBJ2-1	CASSLRPSGTSGPNEQFF
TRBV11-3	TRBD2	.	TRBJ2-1	CASSPGLAGGDNEQFF
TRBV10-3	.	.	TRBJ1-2	CAINGEGDGYTF
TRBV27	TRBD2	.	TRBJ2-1	CASTGGRGYSYNEQFF
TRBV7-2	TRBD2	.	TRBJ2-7	CASSLATSGRAYEQYF
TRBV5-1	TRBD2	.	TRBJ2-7	CASSSNPAGVDEQYF
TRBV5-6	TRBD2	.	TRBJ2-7	CASSTGLAGGNYEQYF
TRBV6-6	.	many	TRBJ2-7	CASSWGLSYEQYF
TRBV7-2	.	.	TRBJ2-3	CASSLLYRSPRGTDTQYF
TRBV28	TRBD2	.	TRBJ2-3	CASSPPGREGLDTQYF
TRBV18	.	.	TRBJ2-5	CASSPPGSRETQYF
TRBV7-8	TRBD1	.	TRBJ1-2	CASSLRDRGSGYTF
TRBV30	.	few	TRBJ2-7	CAWSVRYEQYF
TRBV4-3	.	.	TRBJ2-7	CASSQAWGSYGQYF
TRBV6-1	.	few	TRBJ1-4	CASTTDGGGNEKLFF
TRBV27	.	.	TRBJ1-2	CASSGHDGYTF
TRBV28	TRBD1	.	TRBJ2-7	CASSIRDRLYEQYF
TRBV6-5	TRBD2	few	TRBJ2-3	CASRRTSGTDTQYF
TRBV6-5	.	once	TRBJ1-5	CASSYRRYSNQPQHF
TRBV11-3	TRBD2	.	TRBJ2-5	CASSLGLAGARETQYF
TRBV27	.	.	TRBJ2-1	CASSFDGSWYNEQFF
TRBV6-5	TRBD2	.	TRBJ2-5	CASSYSARREQYF
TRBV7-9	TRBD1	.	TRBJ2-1	CASSPGTGLGNEQFF
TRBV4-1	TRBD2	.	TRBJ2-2	CASSPSISSGGIGRTGELFF
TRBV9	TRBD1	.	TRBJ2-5	CASSVADRGEIQETQYF
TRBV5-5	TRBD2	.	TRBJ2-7	CASSPILAGGSYEQYF
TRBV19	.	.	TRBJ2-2	CASTPPWGTHSDKGPSNTGELFF
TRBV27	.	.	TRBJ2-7	CASSRRGEQYF